This T cell receptor (beta chain) is from a study of blood T cell repertoires in COVID-19. About the research overall: Spain, Italy and the United States supplied samples that represented acute and convalescent COVID-19. The cDNA or gDNA used as material had been derived from T cells, B-cell-depleted T cells, or PBMCs.

In the original processing: Amplified reference gene primers provided the basis for estimating nucleated cell counts. Here immunoSEQ multiplex PCR was the method, and the copy in TCRdb shows in-frame clones only, minus some. V, J and clone size reflect that table, while D and trimming were determined from the DNA. The sample contains 68,000 or so clones, 75% to 95% of which appear only once. The clonotype comes from a man aged 35-49 years with COVID-19, enrolled during active disease. Material for sequencing was peripheral blood.

The CDR3 here is CASSQGGLEGQPQHF. CDR3 coding DNA: TGTGCCAGTAGTCAGGGAGGGCTGGAGGGCCAGCCCCAGCATTTT. This chain links TRBV19 with TRBJ1-5, with D possibly TRBD1 on 5 matching bases. Per the germline V gene, CDR1 is LNHDA and CDR2 is SQIVND (reference sequence). The CDR3 extends over 15 amino acids. V gave up 5 bases and J gave up 7 bases, with 18 bases separating them.